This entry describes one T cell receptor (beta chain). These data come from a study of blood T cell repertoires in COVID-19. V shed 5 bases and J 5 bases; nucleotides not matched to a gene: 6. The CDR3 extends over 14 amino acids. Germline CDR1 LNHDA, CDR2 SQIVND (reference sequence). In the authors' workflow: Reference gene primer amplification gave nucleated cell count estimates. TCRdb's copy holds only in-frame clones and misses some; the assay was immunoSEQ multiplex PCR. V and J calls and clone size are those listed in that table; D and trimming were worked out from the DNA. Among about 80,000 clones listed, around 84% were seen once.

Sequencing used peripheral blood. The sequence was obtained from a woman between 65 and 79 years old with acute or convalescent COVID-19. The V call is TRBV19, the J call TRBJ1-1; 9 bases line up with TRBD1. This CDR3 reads CASSVNRGRTEAFF. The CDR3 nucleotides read TGTGCCAGTAGTGTTAACAGGGGGCGAACTGAAGCTTTCTTT.